The 19 T cell receptor beta chains below all came from one sample that was sequenced in a study of T cell responses to AZD1222 COVID-19 vaccine. The repertoire was sequenced with immunoSEQ multiplex PCR; TCRdb's copy has only in-frame clones and lacks some. The sample has about 80,000 clones, 70% to 90% seen once. The specimen comprised peripheral blood, sampled 28 days after the second AZD1222 dose. Receptors originate from an adult who received the AZD1222 COVID-19 vaccine.

The chain is built from TRBV6-5 and TRBJ2-3, with TRBD2 as a possible D gene (7 bases). This CDR3 region has 14 residues. Germline CDR1 reads MNHEY; CDR2 reads SVGAGI. Trimming removed 9 bases from V and 3 bases from J, with 16 bases in between. CDR3 amino acids: CASGGGGSTDTQYF. CDR3 DNA: TGTGCCAGTGGGGGCGGGGGAAGTACAGATACGCAGTATTTT.

This clone is a singleton in its sample. The chain couples TRBV5-6 to TRBJ1-3; perhaps TRBD1 as D (5 bases). V was cut by 4 bases and J by 0 bases, with 14 bases left in between. The CDR3 length is 16 residues. Germline values: CDR1 SGHDT, CDR2 YYEEEE. In DNA, the CDR3 is TGTGCCAGCAGCCTGCGAGCAGGGAGCTCTGGAAACACCATATATTTT. This gives the protein CASSLRAGSSGNTIYF.

This clone is a singleton in its sample. The chain combines TRBV19 with TRBJ2-7, with D perhaps matching TRBD2 (5 bases). This CDR3 is 15 amino acids long. Germline-derived CDR1 and CDR2 are LNHDA and SQIVND (reference sequence). Trimming took off 5 bases at V and 3 bases at J, with 17 bases between the two ends. The CDR3 protein is CASSLLGSQIYEQYF. The CDR3, as DNA: TGTGCCAGTAGTCTACTAGGTAGTCAGATCTACGAGCAGTACTTC. Full variable domain (outside the CDR3, taken from reference TRBV19 and TRBJ2-7): DGGITQSPKYLFRKEGQNVTLSCEQNLNHDAMYWYRQDPGQGLRLIYYSQIVNDFQKGDIAEGYSVSREKKESFPLTVTSAQKNPTAFYLCASSLLGSQIYEQYFGPGTRLTVT.

V and J are TRBV10-3 and TRBJ1-2, with 9 bases fitting TRBD1. CDR3 length: 15 amino acids. Per the germline V gene, CDR1 is ENHRY and CDR2 is SYGVKD. Unmatched junction bases numbered 10, after V lost 4 bases and J lost 7 bases. CDR3 in DNA: TGTGCCATCAGTGGGGGTACAGGGGGCATGGCTGGCTACACCTTC. This translates into CAISGGTGGMAGYTF.

The V call is TRBV7-9, the J call TRBJ2-7, with D possibly called TRBD1 or TRBD2 (7 bases each). The germline CDR1 and CDR2 sequences are SEHNR and FQNEAQ (reference sequence). The V gene lost 7 bases and the J gene lost 5 bases, with 15 bases spanning the gap. The CDR3 runs to 13 residues. The chain's CDR3 is CASNNQGGDEQYF. DNA for the CDR3: TGTGCCAGCAACAACCAGGGGGGGGACGAGCAGTACTTC.

The chain is built from TRBV19 and TRBJ1-2, with a possible D match to TRBD1 (6 bases). There are 11 residues in the CDR3. Germline V gene lookup returns CDR1 LNHDA and CDR2 SQIVND (reference sequence). Trimming removed 9 bases from V and 6 bases from J, with 11 bases in between. CDR3 bases: TGTGCCAGCTTAGGGGGAGATGGCTACACCTTC. It is translated as CASLGGDGYTF. The full variable domain, rest sourced from reference TRBV19 and TRBJ1-2, is DGGITQSPKYLFRKEGQNVTLSCEQNLNHDAMYWYRQDPGQGLRLIYYSQIVNDFQKGDIAEGYSVSREKKESFPLTVTSAQKNPTAFYLCASLGGDGYTFGSGTRLTVV.

V is TRBV6-5 and J is TRBJ2-2; 9 nucleotides line up with TRBD1. The CDR3 runs to 14 residues. V gave up 6 bases and J gave up 3 bases; unmatched junction bases: 2. Germline-derived CDR1 and CDR2 are MNHEY and SVGAGI. DNA for the CDR3: TGTGCCAGCAGGGGGACAGGGTACACCGGGGAGCTGTTTTTT. Translating it yields CASRGTGYTGELFF.

V and J are TRBV4-2 and TRBJ2-7; TRBD1 matches 7 bases. CDR1 is LGHNA, CDR2 YNFKEQ, per germline. This CDR3 contains 15 residues. V shed 2 bases and J 3 bases; nucleotides not matched to a gene: 7. The DNA of the CDR3 is TGTGCCAGCAGCCAAACTCGACAGGGCGGCTACGAGCAGTACTTC. Translated: CASSQTRQGGYEQYF.

This clone was detected only a few times. This chain joins TRBV20-1 and TRBJ1-6; no firm D call. The CDR3 has 15 residues. Trimming removed 3 bases from V and 6 bases from J, with 15 bases in between. The germline V gene encodes CDR1 DFQATT and CDR2 SNEGSKA (reference sequence). CDR3 residues: CSASEPGRGNSPLHF. The CDR3 region has the DNA TGCAGTGCTAGTGAGCCCGGACGGGGTAATTCACCCCTCCACTTT.

This clone has just a few counts. This chain links TRBV7-9 with TRBJ1-2; tentatively, D is TRBD1 (6 bases). Trimming cost V 3 bases and J 8 bases, with 13 bases left between them. This CDR3 has 13 amino acids. Per germline, CDR1 SEHNR and CDR2 FQNEAQ (reference sequence). CDR3 in amino acids: CASSFPNREGYTF. DNA of the CDR3: TGTGCCAGCAGCTTCCCAAACAGGGAAGGCTACACCTTC.

CDR3 in amino acids: CASSLRQGLNQPQHF. The CDR3 nucleotides are TGCGCCAGCAGCCTCCGACAGGGACTCAATCAGCCCCAGCATTTT. The chain combines TRBV4-1 with TRBJ1-5; 7 bases agree with TRBD1. This CDR3 has 15 residues. Germline V gene data show CDR1 as MGHRA and CDR2 as YSYEKL. The junction had 6 bases not matched to a gene; V was cut back by 4 bases and J by 3 bases.

The chain employs TRBV7-3 and TRBJ1-5; no clear D. Germline V gene sequence: CDR1 SGHTA, CDR2 FQGTGA. Trimming stripped 5 bases from V and 4 bases from J, with 18 bases between. This CDR3 comprises 16 residues. Here the CDR3 reads CASSTSDGPLNQPQHF. The CDR3 DNA reads as TGTGCCAGCAGCACATCGGACGGTCCGCTTAATCAGCCCCAGCATTTT.

The chain has TRBV29-1 and TRBJ2-7; D possibly corresponds to TRBD1 (7 bases). This CDR3 has 15 residues. The V end lost 4 bases, the J end lost 6 bases, and 22 bases lay between the germline ends. Germline CDR1 SQVTM, CDR2 ANQGSEA. CDR3 residues: CSVAGADRVDGEQYF. The CDR3 bases are TGCAGCGTTGCGGGGGCAGACAGGGTCGACGGCGAGCAGTACTTC.

V gene TRBV18 combines with J gene TRBJ2-1; 14 nucleotides line up with TRBD2. CDR1 is KGHSH and CDR2 is LQKENI in the germline V gene. The CDR3 length is 16 residues. V dropped 5 bases and J dropped 4; count of bases not matched to a gene: 4. CDR3 nucleotide sequence: TGTGCCAGCTCATCGGGGACTAGCGGGGGATACAATGAGCAGTTCTTC. Amino acid sequence: CASSSGTSGGYNEQFF.

The chain couples TRBV28 to TRBJ1-2; 8 bases agree with TRBD1. CDR1 MDHEN and CDR2 SYDVKM come from the germline V gene. V lost 6 bases and J lost 7; bases outside the gene matches: 10. This CDR3 comprises 14 residues. Here the CDR3 reads CASRLNDRGSGYTF. Here the CDR3 DNA reads TGTGCCAGCAGGCTTAACGACAGGGGAAGTGGCTACACCTTC.

This chain links TRBV16 with TRBJ1-2; D remains ambiguous. The CDR3 totals 15 residues. In germline, CDR1 is KGHSY, CDR2 FQNENV. Trimming pared 0 bases from V and 0 bases from J, leaving 8 bases between. The chain's CDR3 is CASSQSGRTNYGYTF. The CDR3 DNA is TGTGCCAGCAGCCAATCGGGCAGGACTAACTATGGCTACACCTTC.

The chain employs TRBV28 and TRBJ1-2; D uncertain. The germline CDR1 and CDR2 sequences are MDHEN and SYDVKM. The CDR3 totals 13 residues. V was cut by 2 bases and J by 2 bases, with 6 bases left in between. CDR3 amino acids: CASSLTVNYGYTF. CDR3 coding DNA: TGTGCCAGCAGTTTAACCGTAAACTATGGCTACACCTTC.

The V and J genes are TRBV10-1 and TRBJ1-6; tentatively, D is TRBD1 (6 bases). V shed 5 bases and J shed 8 bases, with 10 bases lying between them. The CDR3 runs 13 residues. From germline, CDR1 is WNHNN and CDR2 SYGVQD (reference sequence). CDR3 nucleotides: TGCGCCAGCAGTACAGGGAGGGATTCACCCCTCCACTTT. Residues: CASSTGRDSPLHF.

The chain couples TRBV11-3 to TRBJ2-1; the D gene is possibly TRBD2 (6 bases). Trimming removed 1 base from V and 3 bases from J, with 19 bases in between. Germline CDR1 reads SGHNT; CDR2 reads YENEEA. The CDR3 spans 18 residues. Here the CDR3 reads CASSLAPRLGEVYNEQFF. For the CDR3, the DNA is TGTGCCAGCAGCTTAGCCCCCCGCCTGGGGGAGGTCTACAATGAGCAGTTCTTC.